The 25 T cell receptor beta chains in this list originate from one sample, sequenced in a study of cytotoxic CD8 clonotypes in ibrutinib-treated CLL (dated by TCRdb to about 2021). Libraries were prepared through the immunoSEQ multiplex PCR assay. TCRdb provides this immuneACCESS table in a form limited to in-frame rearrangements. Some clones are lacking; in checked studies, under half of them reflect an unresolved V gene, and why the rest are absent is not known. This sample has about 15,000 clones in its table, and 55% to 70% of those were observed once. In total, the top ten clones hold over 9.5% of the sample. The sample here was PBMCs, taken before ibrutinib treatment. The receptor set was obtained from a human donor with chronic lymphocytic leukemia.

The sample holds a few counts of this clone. The chain's CDR3 is CASSRAGNTEAFF. CDR3 DNA: TGTGCCTCGTCTCGGGCAGGGAACACTGAAGCTTTCTTT. The chain carries TRBV30 and TRBJ1-1; D is uncertain. This CDR3 is 13 amino acids long. Trimming removed 7 bases at V and 1 base at J, with 13 bases between. CDR1 is GTSNPN and CDR2 is SVGIG in the germline V gene (reference sequence).

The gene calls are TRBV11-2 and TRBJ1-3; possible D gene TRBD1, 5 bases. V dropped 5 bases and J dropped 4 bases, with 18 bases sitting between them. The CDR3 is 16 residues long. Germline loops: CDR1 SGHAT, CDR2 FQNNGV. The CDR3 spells CASSPGHLLSGNTIYF. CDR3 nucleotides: TGTGCCAGCAGCCCAGGACACTTACTCTCGGGAAACACCATATATTTT.

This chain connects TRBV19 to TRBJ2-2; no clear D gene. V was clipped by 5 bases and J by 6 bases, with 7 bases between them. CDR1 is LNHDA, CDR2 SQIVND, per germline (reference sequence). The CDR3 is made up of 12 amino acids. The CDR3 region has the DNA TGTGCCAGTAGTCTCCGCGCCGGGGAGCTGTTTTTT. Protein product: CASSLRAGELFF.

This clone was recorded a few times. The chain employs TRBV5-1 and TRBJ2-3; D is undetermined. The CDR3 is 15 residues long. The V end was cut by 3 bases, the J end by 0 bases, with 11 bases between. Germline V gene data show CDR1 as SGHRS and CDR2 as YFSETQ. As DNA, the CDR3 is TGCGCCAGCAGCTCTTTTAGGAGAAGCACAGATACGCAGTATTTT. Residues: CASSSFRRSTDTQYF.

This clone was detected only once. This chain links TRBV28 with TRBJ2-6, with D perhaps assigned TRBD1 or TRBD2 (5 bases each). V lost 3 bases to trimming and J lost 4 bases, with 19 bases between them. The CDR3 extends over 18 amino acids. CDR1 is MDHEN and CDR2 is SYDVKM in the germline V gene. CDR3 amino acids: CASSFRSIWGTGANVLTF. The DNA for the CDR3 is TGTGCCAGCAGTTTTAGAAGTATATGGGGGACGGGGGCCAACGTCCTGACTTTC.

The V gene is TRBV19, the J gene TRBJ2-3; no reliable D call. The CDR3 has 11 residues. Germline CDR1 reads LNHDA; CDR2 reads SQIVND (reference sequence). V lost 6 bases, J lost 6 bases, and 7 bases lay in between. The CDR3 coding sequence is TGTGCCAGTAGCCTCAGGGATACGCAGTATTTT. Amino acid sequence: CASSLRDTQYF.

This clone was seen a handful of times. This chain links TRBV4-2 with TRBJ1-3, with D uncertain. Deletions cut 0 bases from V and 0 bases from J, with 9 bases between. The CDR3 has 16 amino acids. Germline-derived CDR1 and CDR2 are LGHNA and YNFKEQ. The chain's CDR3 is CASSQDRRISGNTIYF. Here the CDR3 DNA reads TGTGCCAGCAGCCAAGATCGAAGAATCTCTGGAAACACCATATATTTT.

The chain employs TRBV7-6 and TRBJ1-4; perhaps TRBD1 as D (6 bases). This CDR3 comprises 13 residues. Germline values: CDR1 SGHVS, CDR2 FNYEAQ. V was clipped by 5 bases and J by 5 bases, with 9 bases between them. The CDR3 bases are TGTGCCAGCAGCCGACAGGAGAATGAAAAACTGTTTTTT. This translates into CASSRQENEKLFF.

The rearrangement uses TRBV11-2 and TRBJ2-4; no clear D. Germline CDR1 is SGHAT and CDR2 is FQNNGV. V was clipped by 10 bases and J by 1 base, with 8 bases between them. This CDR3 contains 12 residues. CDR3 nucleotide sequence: TGTGCCACCACGATGGCCAAAAACATTCAGTACTTC. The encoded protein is CATTMAKNIQYF.

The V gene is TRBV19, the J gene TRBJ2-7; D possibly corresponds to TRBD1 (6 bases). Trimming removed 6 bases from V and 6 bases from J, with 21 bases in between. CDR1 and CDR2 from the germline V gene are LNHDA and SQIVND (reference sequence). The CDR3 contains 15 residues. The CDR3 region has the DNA TGTGCCAGTAGCCGCTCGGGACACCCGCAGGGCGAGCAGTACTTC. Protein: CASSRSGHPQGEQYF.

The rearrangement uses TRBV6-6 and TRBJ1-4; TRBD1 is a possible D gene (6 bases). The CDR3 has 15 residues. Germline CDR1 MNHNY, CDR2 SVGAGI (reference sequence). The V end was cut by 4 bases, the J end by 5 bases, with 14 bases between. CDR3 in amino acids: CASSSGQPVNEKLFF. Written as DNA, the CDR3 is TGTGCCAGCAGTTCCGGACAGCCAGTAAATGAAAAACTGTTTTTT.

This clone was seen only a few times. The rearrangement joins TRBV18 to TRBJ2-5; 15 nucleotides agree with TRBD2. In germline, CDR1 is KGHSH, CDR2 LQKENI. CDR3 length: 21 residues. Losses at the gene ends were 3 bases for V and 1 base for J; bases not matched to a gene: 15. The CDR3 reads CASSPIPGLAGGPMLQETQYF. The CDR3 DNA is TGTGCCAGCTCACCCATACCGGGACTAGCGGGAGGACCTATGCTCCAAGAGACCCAGTACTTC.

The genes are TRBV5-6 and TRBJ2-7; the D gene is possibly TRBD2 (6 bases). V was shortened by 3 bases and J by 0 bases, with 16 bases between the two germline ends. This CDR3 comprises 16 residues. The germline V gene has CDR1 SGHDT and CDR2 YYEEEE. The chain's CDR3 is CASSSFLAPTSYEQYF. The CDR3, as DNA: TGTGCCAGCAGCTCCTTCCTAGCGCCGACCTCCTACGAGCAGTACTTC.

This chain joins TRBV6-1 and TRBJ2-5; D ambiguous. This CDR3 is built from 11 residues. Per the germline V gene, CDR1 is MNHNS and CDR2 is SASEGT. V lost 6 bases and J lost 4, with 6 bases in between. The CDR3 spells CASSQRETQYF. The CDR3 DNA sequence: TGTGCCAGCAGCCAAAGAGAGACCCAGTACTTC.

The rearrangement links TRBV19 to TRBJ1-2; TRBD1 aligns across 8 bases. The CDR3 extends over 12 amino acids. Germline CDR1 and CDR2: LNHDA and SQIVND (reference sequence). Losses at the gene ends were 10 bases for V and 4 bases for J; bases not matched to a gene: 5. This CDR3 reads CANMTGVYGYTF. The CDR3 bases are TGTGCCAACATGACAGGGGTCTATGGCTACACCTTC. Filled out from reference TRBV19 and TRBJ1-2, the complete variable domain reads DGGITQSPKYLFRKEGQNVTLSCEQNLNHDAMYWYRQDPGQGLRLIYYSQIVNDFQKGDIAEGYSVSREKKESFPLTVTSAQKNPTAFYLCANMTGVYGYTFGSGTRLTVV.

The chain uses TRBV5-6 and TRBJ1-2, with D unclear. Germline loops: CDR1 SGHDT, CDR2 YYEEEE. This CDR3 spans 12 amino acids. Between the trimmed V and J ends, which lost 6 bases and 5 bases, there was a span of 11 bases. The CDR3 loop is CASTLPPYGYTF. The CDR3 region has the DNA TGTGCCAGCACTTTACCTCCATATGGCTACACCTTC.

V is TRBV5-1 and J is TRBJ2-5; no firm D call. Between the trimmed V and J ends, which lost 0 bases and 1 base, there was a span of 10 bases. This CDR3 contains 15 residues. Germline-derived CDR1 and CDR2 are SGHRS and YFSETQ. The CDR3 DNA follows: TGCGCCAGCAGCTTGGCCGAGGCAGTCCAAGAGACCCAGTACTTC. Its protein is CASSLAEAVQETQYF.

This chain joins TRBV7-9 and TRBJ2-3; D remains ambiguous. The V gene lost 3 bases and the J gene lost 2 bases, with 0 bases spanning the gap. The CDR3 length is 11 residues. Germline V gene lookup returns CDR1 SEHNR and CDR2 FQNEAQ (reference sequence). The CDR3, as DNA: TGTGCCAGCAGCTTCACAGATACGCAGTATTTT. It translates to CASSFTDTQYF.

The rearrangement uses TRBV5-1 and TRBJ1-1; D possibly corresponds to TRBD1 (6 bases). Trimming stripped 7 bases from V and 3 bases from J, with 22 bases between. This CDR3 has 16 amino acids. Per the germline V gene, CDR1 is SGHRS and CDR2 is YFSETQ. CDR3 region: CASSEQGWVLDTEAFF. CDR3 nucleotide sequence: TGCGCCAGCTCCGAACAGGGTTGGGTGTTGGACACTGAAGCTTTCTTT.

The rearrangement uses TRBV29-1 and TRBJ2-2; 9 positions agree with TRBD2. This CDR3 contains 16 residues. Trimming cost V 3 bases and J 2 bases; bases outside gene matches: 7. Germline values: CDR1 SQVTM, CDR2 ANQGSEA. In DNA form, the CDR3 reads TGCAGCGTTGATAACCCTAGCGGGGTAAACACCGGGGAGCTGTTTTTT. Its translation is CSVDNPSGVNTGELFF.

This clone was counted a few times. This CDR3 reads CASWSRGALSYEQYV. In nucleotides, the CDR3 is TGTGCCAGCTGGAGCCGGGGGGCTCTCTCCTACGAGCAGTACGTC. The J gene is TRBJ2-7, the V gene TRBV6-4; a weak D match, TRBD2 (7 bases). The CDR3 totals 15 residues. Germline CDR1 reads MRHNA; CDR2 reads SNTAGT. Trimming removed 8 bases from V and 0 bases from J, with 17 bases in between.

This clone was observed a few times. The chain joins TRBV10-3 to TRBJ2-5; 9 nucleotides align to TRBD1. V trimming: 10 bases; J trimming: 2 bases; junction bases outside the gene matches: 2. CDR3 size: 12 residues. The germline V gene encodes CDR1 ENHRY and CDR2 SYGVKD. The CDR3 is CATGQGQETQYF. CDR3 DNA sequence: TGTGCCACAGGACAGGGGCAAGAGACCCAGTACTTC.

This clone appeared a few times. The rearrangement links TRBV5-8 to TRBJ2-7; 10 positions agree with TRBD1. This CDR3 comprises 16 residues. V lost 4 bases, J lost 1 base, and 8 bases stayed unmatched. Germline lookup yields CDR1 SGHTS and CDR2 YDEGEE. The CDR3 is CASSTGTGDWSYEQYF. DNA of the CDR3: TGTGCCAGCAGCACTGGGACAGGGGACTGGTCCTACGAGCAGTACTTC.

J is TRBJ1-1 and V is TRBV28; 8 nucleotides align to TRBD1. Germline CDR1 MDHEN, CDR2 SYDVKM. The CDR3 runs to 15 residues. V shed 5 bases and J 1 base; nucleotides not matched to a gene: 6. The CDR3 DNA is TGTGCCAGCAGTGACCGGACAGGGTGGAACACTGAAGCTTTCTTT. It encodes CASSDRTGWNTEAFF.

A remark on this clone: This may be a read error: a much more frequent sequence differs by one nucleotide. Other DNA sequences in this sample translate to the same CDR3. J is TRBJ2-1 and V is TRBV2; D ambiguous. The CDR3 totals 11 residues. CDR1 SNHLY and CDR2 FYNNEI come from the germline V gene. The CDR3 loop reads CASSRPFEQFF. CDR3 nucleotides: TGCGCCAGCAGTAGGCCTTTTGAGCAGTTCTTC.